The source of this T cell receptor (beta chain) is a study of identical twins (TCRdb year 2016). About the investigation overall: The study deep-sequenced TCR alpha and beta repertoires from monozygotic twins, unrelated adults of various ages and cord blood to test whether fetal clonotypes persist. To rule out contamination, replicate twin experiments were performed at different times with different library preparation protocols. The study at large found these results: Conclusions relied on cross-sectional statistical analysis, since the same donors could not be followed over many years. In monozygotic twins, recombination models systematically underestimated out-of-frame TCR alpha sharing, but the models matched the sharing seen between unrelated individuals. A weaker excess of twin sharing was found in beta out-of-frame sequences because the signal-to-noise ratio was lowered by fewer shared sequences. Zero-insertion analyses could be partly confounded by invariant T cells such as MAIT and iNKT, though diverse VJ usage argued against such confounding for most clonotypes. Fewer insertions were carried by abundant cord blood beta clonotypes, a similar but weaker trend appeared in young adult naive repertoires, and no such trend appeared in memory repertoires. Out-of-frame TCR alpha sequences shared between twins showed an excess of low generation-probability sequences compared with coincidental sharing between unrelated individuals.

Preparation of the library involved 5' RACE. Data came from an Illumina HiSeq 2000. A universal primer binding site was added through template switching, and the final cDNA carried a unique molecular identifier so that TCR cDNA molecules could be counted accurately. First-strand cDNA for TCR alpha and beta chains was synthesized from specific primers in the conserved constant-segment region. To control for contamination, each cDNA library was double barcoded with a SMART-Mk sample barcode plus Illumina barcodes. TruSeq adapter sequences, together with Illumina sample barcodes, were added in two successive PCR steps. Sequencing of the TCR alpha and beta cDNA libraries was done on the Illumina HiSeq platform using custom primers. The original pipeline was this. MiGEC processed the raw reads to extract unique molecular identifiers, while MiXCR was used to determine the CDR3 positions. Recombination models were inferred per individual with the repgenHMM and IGoR tools using an EM algorithm. The tcR package in R was used for shared clonotype analysis, with sharing normalized by the product of cloneset sizes. Out-of-frame nonproductive sequences were analyzed to study raw recombination free of thymic and clonal selection effects. Through fastp at Q25 and MiXCR, TCRdb rebuilt clones from the public reads, retaining in-frame beta chains. All rows with the same CDR3 protein become a single entry with the most common DNA and genes. Clone size and V and J calls follow TCRdb, not the original study. The sample table shows about 490,000 distinct CDR3 sequences, and roughly 15% are seen once. The ten largest account for 0.44% of the sample.

As concerns this clonotype: Its antigen remains undetermined. Per-nucleotide qualities are absent, and no much larger clonotype sits a single base away.

From the germline V gene, CDR1 is MNHEY and CDR2 is SVGAGI. The CDR3 measures 17 amino acids from cysteine to phenylalanine. Only the CDR3 region is kept as DNA, spanning 51 bases read in frame from base 1. Here V drops 5 bases and J drops 4 bases, and the junction holds 8 bases not matched to any gene. Only healthy Caucasian donors were included. Three pairs of female monozygotic twins, all aged roughly 18 to 29 years, were included in the twin cohort. Positive isolation kits from Invitrogen were used to isolate the CD4+ and CD8+ T cell populations. The same data also contributed to another study, on yellow fever vaccine responses in identical twins. In that second paper, the authors write: According to the authors, the vaccine-induced T cell response in identical twins seemed to be partly convergent and partly specific to each individual. In identical twins, the study followed T cell clones that responded to the vaccine with precision.

This sequence originates from a woman aged 18-29 years in good health. The source material was CD4+ T cells sorted from blood. This chain is built from TRBV6-5 and TRBJ2-1; the central 13 bases match TRBD2. The CDR3 amino acid sequence is: CASSVLAGGQKYNEQFF. The sequenced DNA: TGTGCCAGCAGTGTACTAGCGGGAGGGCAAAAGTACAATGAGCAGTTCTTC.